This T cell receptor (beta chain) was captured by sequencing in a study of pediatric ulcerative colitis. Study as a whole: Disease was pancolitis in fewer than ten and left-sided in two, histology-confirmed.

The method was immunoSEQ multiplex PCR; TCRdb's version includes in-frame clones alone and lacks a portion of them. Among under 45,000 clones, over 80% were seen once, and the ten largest hold approximately 25%. With respect to this clone: Its cognate antigen is unknown.

V gave up 5 bases and J gave up 1 base, with 11 bases separating them. The germline CDR1 and CDR2 sequences are MDHEN and SYDVKM. The length of the CDR3 is 14 residues. Findings of the study overall: Two rectal CDR3 clonotypes occurred in all ulcerative colitis patients. Blood-rectal clonal overlap within each person was significantly higher in ulcerative colitis patients than controls.

This TCR was sampled from a girl aged 5-17 years with moderate ulcerative colitis. Sequenced: blood. The V and J genes are TRBV28 and TRBJ1-1; D is ambiguous. As DNA, the CDR3 is TGTGCCAGCAGTAGACCAGGACGGAACACTGAAGCTTTCTTT. Its protein is CASSRPGRNTEAFF.